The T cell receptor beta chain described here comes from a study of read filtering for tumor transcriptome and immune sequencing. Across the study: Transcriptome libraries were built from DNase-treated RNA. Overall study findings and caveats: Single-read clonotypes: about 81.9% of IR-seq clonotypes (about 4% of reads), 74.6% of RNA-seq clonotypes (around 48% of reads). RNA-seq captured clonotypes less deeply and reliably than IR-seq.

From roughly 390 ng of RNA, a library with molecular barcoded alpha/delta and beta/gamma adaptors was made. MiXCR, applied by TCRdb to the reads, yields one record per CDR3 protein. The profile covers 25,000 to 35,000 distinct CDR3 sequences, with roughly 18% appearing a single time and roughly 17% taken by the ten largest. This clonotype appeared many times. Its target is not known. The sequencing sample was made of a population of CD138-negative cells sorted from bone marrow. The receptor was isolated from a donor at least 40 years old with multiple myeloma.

The CDR3, as DNA: TGTGCCAGCAGGATCGGGGGGGGTAACGGGGAGCTGTTTTTT. Protein: CASRIGGGNGELFF. V and J are TRBV28 and TRBJ2-2; TRBD2 agrees at 8 bases. The J segment lost 7 bases and the V segment lost 6 bases, leaving 7 bases of the junction unmatched. CDR3 length: 14 residues. CDR1 and CDR2 (germline): MDHEN, SYDVKM.